Shown below are 25 T cell receptor beta chains from a single sample sequenced in a study of CXCR3-negative and CXCR3-positive naive CD8 T cells. Study-level findings and limits: The study found more hydrophobic TRB CDR3s in CXCR3-positive naive cells than in CXCR3-negative naive cells.

These receptors' antigens are unknown. The authors made the TRB cDNA libraries by 5' RACE using UMI labels. TCRdb re-called the 5' RACE reads; one entry per CDR3 protein, DNA not given. The listing records 150,000 to 180,000 distinct CDR3 sequences. The specimen was naive CXCR3+ CD8+ T cells from blood. Subset denoted: CD45RO-CCR7+CD27+CD95- naive CD8+ T cells expressing CXCR3 (TNR3+). The origin of the receptors is a human donor in good health. Some clones in this sample may be carry-over from other donors' samples.

The genes are TRBV4-2 and TRBJ2-7; TCRdb lists TRBD2, though no DNA is available to test this call. From germline, CDR1 is LGHNA and CDR2 YNFKEQ. This CDR3 has 13 residues. CDR3 sequence reads: CASRDFSSYEQYF.

The CDR3 here is CASSGLAGGPADTQYF. This chain links TRBV9 with TRBJ2-3; TCRdb's D call, TRBD2, is unchecked because there is no DNA. Per the germline V gene, CDR1 is SGDLS and CDR2 is YYNGEE. The CDR3 spans 16 residues.

The chain employs TRBV6-5 and TRBJ2-7; the TCRdb D gene call, TRBD1, has no DNA to confirm it. CDR1 MNHEY and CDR2 SVGAGI come from the germline V gene. This CDR3 is built from 16 residues. The CDR3 sequence: CASSRTEGGRPYEQYF.

This sequence joins TRBV6-2 or TRBV6-3 and TRBJ2-7; TCRdb selects TRBD2, and the lack of DNA leaves this call unchecked. Germline assignment: CDR1 MNHEY and CDR2 SVGEGT. CDR3 length equals 14 residues. The CDR3 loop is CASSYSGLAYEQYF.

The V call is TRBV7-6, the J call TRBJ2-7; lacking DNA, the TRBD1 call made by TCRdb goes unchecked. The CDR3 is 13 amino acids. The germline V gene encodes CDR1 SGHVS and CDR2 FNYEAQ. CDR3 sequence reads: CASSFQGNYEQYF.

J is TRBJ2-7 and V is TRBV7-9. This CDR3 contains 12 residues. The V gene's germline CDR1 is SEHNR and CDR2 FQNEAQ (reference sequence). CDR3: CASSDHDDEQYF.

The CDR3 reads CASRTSGTANNEQFF. This rearrangement joins TRBV13 to TRBJ2-1; TCRdb's D call, TRBD1, is unchecked because there is no DNA. Germline CDR1 and CDR2: PRHDT and FYEKMQ (reference sequence). This CDR3 contains 15 residues. The variable domain in full, completed from reference TRBV13 and TRBJ2-1, reads AAGVIQSPRHLIKEKRETATLKCYPIPRHDTVYWYQQGPGQDPQFLISFYEKMQSDKGSIPDRFSAQQFSDYHSELNMSSLELGDSALYFCASRTSGTANNEQFFGPGTRLTVL.

This rearrangement joins TRBV4-1 to TRBJ2-7; TCRdb's D call, TRBD2, is unchecked because there is no DNA. CDR1 and CDR2 (germline): MGHRA, YSYEKL. The CDR3 has 17 amino acids. CDR3 sequence: CASSQAPAGSLSYEQYF.

The rearrangement joins TRBV28 to TRBJ2-1; no DNA is available, so the TRBD2 call from TCRdb remains unchecked. The length of the CDR3 is 14 residues. CDR1 is MDHEN, CDR2 SYDVKM, per germline. The CDR3 sequence: CASSPGLAGSYQFF.

The chain recombines TRBV7-9 with TRBJ1-1; TCRdb's D call, TRBD1, is unchecked because there is no DNA. CDR1 is SEHNR and CDR2 is FQNEAQ in the germline V gene (reference sequence). This CDR3 comprises 16 residues. Here the CDR3 reads CASSSTQAGANTEAFF. Based on the CDR3 plus reference TRBV7-9 and TRBJ1-1, the full variable domain is DTGVSQNPRHKITKRGQNVTFRCDPISEHNRLYWYRQTLGQGPEFLTYFQNEAQLEKSRLLSDRFSAERPKGSFSTLEIQRTEQGDSAMYLCASSSTQAGANTEAFFGQGTRLTVV.

The chain is built from TRBV29-1 and TRBJ1-3; with no DNA, the TCRdb D assignment of TRBD1 cannot be verified. From germline, CDR1 is SQVTM and CDR2 ANQGSEA. This CDR3 comprises 15 residues. CDR3 sequence: CSVRPDRGSGNTIYF.

This chain joins TRBV2 and TRBJ2-2. This CDR3 has 12 residues. The germline CDR1 and CDR2 sequences are SNHLY and FYNNEI. CDR3 amino acids: CASTWWGGELFF. The entire variable domain, with the rest obtained from reference TRBV2 and TRBJ2-2, is as follows: EPEVTQTPSHQVTQMGQEVILRCVPISNHLYFYWYRQILGQKVEFLVSFYNNEISEKSEIFDDQFSVERPDGSNFTLKIRSTKLEDSAMYFCASTWWGGELFFGEGSRLTVL.

The chain employs TRBV15 and TRBJ1-1; absent DNA, TCRdb's TRBD1 call cannot be checked. Germline-derived CDR1 and CDR2 are LNHNV and YYDKDF (reference sequence). The CDR3 sequence is 13 residues long. The CDR3 sequence is CATSPGGNTVAFF.

This chain uses TRBV7-6 with TRBJ2-3. The CDR3 consists of 15 residues. From germline, CDR1 is SGHVS and CDR2 FNYEAQ. The CDR3 protein is CASSLGGARTDTQYF.

The chain uses TRBV7-9 and TRBJ2-1; without DNA, the TCRdb call of TRBD2 cannot be checked. The V gene's germline CDR1 is SEHNR and CDR2 FQNEAQ (reference sequence). The CDR3 is 16 residues long. CDR3 amino acids: CASSASGGTAVHEQFF.

The chain couples TRBV5-1 to TRBJ2-7; TCRdb lists TRBD1, though no DNA is available to test this call. The germline CDR1 and CDR2 sequences are SGHRS and YFSETQ. The CDR3 is 14 residues long. The CDR3 spells CASSVEWGTLEQYF.

This sequence joins TRBV28 and TRBJ2-7; TCRdb indicates TRBD1, and absent DNA this call remains unverified. This CDR3 is built from 14 residues. Germline V gives CDR1 MDHEN, CDR2 SYDVKM. The CDR3: CASSLPLAVYEQYF.

This CDR3 reads CATSRDNIGELFF. The genes are TRBV15 and TRBJ2-2. Germline CDR1 reads LNHNV; CDR2 reads YYDKDF (reference sequence). CDR3 size: 13 residues.

The V gene is TRBV28, the J gene TRBJ2-7; TCRdb returns TRBD2, unconfirmable since there is no DNA. The germline V gene encodes CDR1 MDHEN and CDR2 SYDVKM. The CDR3 contains 16 residues. The CDR3 loop is CASSSLLAGDSDEQYF.

The rearrangement links TRBV5-1 to TRBJ2-3. CDR1 and CDR2 (germline): SGHRS, YFSETQ. CDR3 length: 11 amino acids. The CDR3 sequence: CASSTGDTQYF.

This sequence joins TRBV4-1 and TRBJ1-1; TCRdb lists TRBD1, though no DNA is available to test this call. The germline gives CDR1 MGHRA, CDR2 YSYEKL. The CDR3 is made up of 12 amino acids. This CDR3 is CASSHDRAEAFF.

The V gene is TRBV15, the J gene TRBJ2-1. The CDR3 has 14 amino acids. Germline V CDR1 and CDR2: LNHNV, YYDKDF (reference sequence). CDR3 protein: CATSRDWLPNEQFF.

The V gene is TRBV6-2 or TRBV6-3, the J gene TRBJ2-7; the D gene TCRdb calls, TRBD1, cannot be checked with no DNA. The CDR3 extends over 18 amino acids. Germline V CDR1 and CDR2: MNHEY, SVGEGT. CDR3 in amino acids: CASTTTPSEGSLSYEQYF.

The V gene is TRBV12-3 or TRBV12-4, the J gene TRBJ1-1; TCRdb reports TRBD1, a call that lacks DNA to check it against. This CDR3 contains 21 residues. The CDR3 region is CASSPGVGDSESLSMNTEAFF.

This chain joins TRBV13 and TRBJ2-7. The CDR3 consists of 12 residues. Germline values: CDR1 PRHDT, CDR2 FYEKMQ (reference sequence). CDR3 sequence: CASSSDRYEQYF. The full variable domain, in which reference TRBV13 and TRBJ2-7 provide the parts outside the CDR3, is AAGVIQSPRHLIKEKRETATLKCYPIPRHDTVYWYQQGPGQDPQFLISFYEKMQSDKGSIPDRFSAQQFSDYHSELNMSSLELGDSALYFCASSSDRYEQYFGPGTRLTVT.